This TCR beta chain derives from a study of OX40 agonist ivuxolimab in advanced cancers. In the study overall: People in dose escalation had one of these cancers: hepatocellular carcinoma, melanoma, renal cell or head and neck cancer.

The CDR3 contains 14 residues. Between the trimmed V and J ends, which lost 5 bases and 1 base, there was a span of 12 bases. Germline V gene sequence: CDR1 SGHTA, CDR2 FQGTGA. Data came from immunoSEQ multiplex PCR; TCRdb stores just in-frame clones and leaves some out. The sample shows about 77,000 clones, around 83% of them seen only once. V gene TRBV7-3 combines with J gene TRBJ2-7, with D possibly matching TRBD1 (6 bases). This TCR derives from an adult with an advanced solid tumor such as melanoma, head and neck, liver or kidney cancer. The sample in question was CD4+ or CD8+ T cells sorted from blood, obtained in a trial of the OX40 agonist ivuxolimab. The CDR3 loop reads CASSTRTASYEQYF. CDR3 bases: TGTGCCAGCAGCACAAGGACAGCATCCTACGAGCAGTACTTC.